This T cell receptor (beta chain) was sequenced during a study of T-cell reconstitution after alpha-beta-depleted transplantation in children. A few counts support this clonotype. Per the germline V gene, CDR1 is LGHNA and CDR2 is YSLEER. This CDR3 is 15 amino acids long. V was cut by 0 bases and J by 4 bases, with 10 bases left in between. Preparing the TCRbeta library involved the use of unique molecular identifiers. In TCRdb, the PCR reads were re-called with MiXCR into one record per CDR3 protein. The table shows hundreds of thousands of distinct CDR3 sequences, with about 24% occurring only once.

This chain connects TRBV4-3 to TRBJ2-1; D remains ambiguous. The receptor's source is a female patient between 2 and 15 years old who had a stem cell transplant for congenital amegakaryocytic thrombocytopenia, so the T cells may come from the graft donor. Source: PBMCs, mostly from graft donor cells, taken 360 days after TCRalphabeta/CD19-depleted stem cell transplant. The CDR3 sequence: CASSQDRVYYNEQFF. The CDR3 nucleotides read TGCGCCAGCAGCCAAGATCGTGTCTATTACAATGAGCAGTTCTTC.